A single T cell receptor (beta chain) is shown here with its context. Its antigen is undetermined. This entry is derived from a study of T-cell memory formation after mild COVID-19. Study results and caveats: Whether day 37 second-wave clones are SARS-CoV-2-specific was not confirmed. Pre-infection memory already had some responding clones, implying cross-reactive memory joined. Clones that shrank (day 15 to 85) were balanced CD4/CD8, whereas later expanders leaned CD4+.

The CDR3 has 15 amino acids. V was trimmed by 0 bases and J by 3 bases, leaving 11 bases between them. Germline V gene data show CDR1 as MNHNY and CDR2 as SVGAGI (reference sequence). TCRdb passed the 5' RACE reads through MiXCR, listing each CDR3 protein once. The sample has roughly 510,000 distinct CDR3 sequences; roughly a sixth are singletons. Sequencing was done on a sample of PBMCs or a T cell subset sorted from them (not recorded which). The gene calls are TRBV6-6 and TRBJ1-1; the D gene is possibly TRBD1 (5 bases). This TCR derives from an adult woman who had mild COVID-19 (a few samples of this study predate the infection). Cell type and time point are not known. The CDR3 DNA follows: TGTGCCAGCAGTTACTCTCTAGGGACCGACACTGAAGCTTTCTTT. This encodes CASSYSLGTDTEAFF.